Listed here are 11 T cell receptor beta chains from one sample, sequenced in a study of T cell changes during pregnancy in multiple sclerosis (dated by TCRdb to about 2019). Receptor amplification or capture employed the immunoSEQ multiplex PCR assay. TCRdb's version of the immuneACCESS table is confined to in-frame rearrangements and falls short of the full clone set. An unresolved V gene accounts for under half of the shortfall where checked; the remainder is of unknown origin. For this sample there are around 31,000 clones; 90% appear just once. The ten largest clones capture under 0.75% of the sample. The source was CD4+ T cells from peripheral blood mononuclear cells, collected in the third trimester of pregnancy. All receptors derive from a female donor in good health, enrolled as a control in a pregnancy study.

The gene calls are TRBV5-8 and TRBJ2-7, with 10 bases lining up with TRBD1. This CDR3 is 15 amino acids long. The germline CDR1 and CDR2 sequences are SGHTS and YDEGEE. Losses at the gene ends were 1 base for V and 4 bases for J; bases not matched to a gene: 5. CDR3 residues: CASSLTGTGVYEQYF. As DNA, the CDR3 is TGTGCCAGCAGCTTGACCGGGACAGGGGTTTACGAGCAGTACTTC.

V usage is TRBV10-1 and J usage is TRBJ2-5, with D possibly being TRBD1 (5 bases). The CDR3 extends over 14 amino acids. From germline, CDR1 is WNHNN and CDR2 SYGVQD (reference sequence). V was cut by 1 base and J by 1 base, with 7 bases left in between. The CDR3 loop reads CASSEWQGQETQYF. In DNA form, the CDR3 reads TGCGCCAGCAGTGAGTGGCAGGGCCAAGAGACCCAGTACTTC.

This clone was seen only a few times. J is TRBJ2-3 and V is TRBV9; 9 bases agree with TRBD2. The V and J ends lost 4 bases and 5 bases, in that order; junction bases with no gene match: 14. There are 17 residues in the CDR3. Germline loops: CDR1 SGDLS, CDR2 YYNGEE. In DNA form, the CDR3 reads TGTGCCAGCAGCCCCGCCCCCAGACTAGCGGAGCTAGATACGCAGTATTTT. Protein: CASSPAPRLAELDTQYF.

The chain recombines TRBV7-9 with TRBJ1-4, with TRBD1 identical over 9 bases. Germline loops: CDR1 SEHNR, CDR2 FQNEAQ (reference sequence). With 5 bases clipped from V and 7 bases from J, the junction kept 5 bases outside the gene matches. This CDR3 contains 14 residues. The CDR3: CASSLTGGFEKLFF. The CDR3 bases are TGTGCCAGCAGCCTTACAGGGGGCTTTGAAAAACTGTTTTTT.

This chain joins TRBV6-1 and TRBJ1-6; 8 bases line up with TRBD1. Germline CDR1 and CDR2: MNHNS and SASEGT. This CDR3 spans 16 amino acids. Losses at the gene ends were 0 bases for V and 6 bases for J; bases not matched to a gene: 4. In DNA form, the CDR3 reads TGTGCCAGCAGTGAAGCGGACAGGGCTGGTAATTCACCCCTCCACTTT. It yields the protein CASSEADRAGNSPLHF.

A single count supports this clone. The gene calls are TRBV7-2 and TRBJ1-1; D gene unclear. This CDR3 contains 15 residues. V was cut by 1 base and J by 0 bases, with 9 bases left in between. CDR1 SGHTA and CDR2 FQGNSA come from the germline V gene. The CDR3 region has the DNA TGTGCCAGCAGCTTAGGAGGGAAAATGAACACTGAAGCTTTCTTT. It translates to CASSLGGKMNTEAFF. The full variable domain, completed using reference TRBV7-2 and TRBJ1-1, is GAGVSQSPSNKVTEKGKDVELRCDPISGHTALYWYRQSLGQGLEFLIYFQGNSAPDKSGLPSDRFSAERTGGSVSTLTIQRTQQEDSAVYLCASSLGGKMNTEAFFGQGTRLTVV.

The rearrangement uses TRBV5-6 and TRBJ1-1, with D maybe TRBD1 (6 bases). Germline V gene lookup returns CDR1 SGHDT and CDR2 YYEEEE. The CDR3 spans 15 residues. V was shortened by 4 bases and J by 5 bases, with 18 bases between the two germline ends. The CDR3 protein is CASSPPTGRRTEAFF. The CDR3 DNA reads TGTGCCAGCAGCCCACCCACAGGGAGAAGAACTGAAGCTTTCTTT.

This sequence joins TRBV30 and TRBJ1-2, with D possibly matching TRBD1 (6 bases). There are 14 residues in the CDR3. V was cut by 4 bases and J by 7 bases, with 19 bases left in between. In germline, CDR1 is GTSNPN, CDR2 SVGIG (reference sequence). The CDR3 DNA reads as TGTGCCTGGACCCGGACAGACCGAGAGTCTGGCTACACCTTC. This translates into CAWTRTDRESGYTF.

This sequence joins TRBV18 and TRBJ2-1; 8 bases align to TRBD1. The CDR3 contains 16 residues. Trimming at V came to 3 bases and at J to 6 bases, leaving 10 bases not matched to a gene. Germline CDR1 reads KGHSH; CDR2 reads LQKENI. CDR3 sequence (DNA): TGTGCCAGCTCACCCCCCCGGACAGGGAAGGTCAATGAGCAGTTCTTC. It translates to CASSPPRTGKVNEQFF.

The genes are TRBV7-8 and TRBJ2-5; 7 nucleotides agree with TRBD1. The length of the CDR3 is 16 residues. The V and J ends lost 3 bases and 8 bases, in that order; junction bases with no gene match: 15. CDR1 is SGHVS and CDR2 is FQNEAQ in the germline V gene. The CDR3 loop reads CASSLGDSRFKRTQYF. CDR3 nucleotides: TGTGCCAGCAGCTTGGGGGACAGCCGCTTCAAGAGAACCCAGTACTTC.

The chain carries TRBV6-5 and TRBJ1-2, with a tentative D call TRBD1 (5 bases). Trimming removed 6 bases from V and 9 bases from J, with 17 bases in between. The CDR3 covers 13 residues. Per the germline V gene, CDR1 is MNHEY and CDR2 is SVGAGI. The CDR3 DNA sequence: TGTGCCAGCAGGGGCGGGGGAAGAGGTAGCTACACCTTC. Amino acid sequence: CASRGGGRGSYTF.